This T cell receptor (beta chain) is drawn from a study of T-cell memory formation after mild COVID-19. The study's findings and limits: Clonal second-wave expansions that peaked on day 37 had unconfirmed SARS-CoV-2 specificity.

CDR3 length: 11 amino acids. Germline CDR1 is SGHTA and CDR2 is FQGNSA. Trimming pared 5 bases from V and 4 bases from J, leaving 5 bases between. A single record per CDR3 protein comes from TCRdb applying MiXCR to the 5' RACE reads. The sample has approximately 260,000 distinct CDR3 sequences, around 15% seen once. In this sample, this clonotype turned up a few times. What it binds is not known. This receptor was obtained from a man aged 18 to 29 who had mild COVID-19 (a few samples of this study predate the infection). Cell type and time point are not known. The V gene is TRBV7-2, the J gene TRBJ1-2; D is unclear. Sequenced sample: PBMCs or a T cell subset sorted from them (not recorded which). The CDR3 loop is CASSGRYGYTF. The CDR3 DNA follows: TGTGCCAGCAGCGGGCGCTATGGCTACACCTTC.